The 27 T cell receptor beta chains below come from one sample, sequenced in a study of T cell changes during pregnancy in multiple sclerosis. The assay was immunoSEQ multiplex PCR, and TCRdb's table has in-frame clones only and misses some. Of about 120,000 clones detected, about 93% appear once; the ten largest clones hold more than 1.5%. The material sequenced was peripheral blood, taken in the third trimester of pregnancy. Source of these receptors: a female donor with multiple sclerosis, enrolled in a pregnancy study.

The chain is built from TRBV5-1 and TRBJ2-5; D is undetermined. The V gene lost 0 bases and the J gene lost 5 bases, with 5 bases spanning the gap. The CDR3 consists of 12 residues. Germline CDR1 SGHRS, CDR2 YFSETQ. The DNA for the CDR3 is TGCGCCAGCAGCTTGGCCGCGGAGACCCAGTACTTC. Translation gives CASSLAAETQYF.

The CDR3 DNA reads TGTGCCAGCAGCGACTACAGGGGTAGAAGGGAAAAACTGTTTTTT. Translated: CASSDYRGRREKLFF. This rearrangement joins TRBV6-5 to TRBJ1-4; 7 nucleotides line up with TRBD1. Germline V gene lookup returns CDR1 MNHEY and CDR2 SVGAGI. The CDR3 is made up of 15 amino acids. The V and J ends lost 6 bases and 8 bases, in that order; junction bases with no gene match: 12.

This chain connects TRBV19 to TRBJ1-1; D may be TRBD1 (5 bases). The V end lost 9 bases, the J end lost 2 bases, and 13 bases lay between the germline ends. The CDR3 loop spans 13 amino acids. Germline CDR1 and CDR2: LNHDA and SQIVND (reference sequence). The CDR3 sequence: CASRVQGNTEAFF. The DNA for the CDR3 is TGTGCCAGCCGAGTCCAGGGAAACACTGAAGCTTTCTTT.

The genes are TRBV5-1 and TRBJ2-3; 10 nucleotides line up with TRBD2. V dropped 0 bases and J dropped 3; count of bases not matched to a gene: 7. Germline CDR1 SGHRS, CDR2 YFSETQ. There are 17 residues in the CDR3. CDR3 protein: CASSLGSSSGGTDTQYF. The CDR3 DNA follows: TGCGCCAGCAGCTTGGGGAGCTCTAGCGGGGGAACAGATACGCAGTATTTT.

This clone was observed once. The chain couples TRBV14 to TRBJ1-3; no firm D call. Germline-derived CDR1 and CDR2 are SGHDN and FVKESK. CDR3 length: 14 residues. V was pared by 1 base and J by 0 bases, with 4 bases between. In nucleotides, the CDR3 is TGTGCCAGCAGCCAAGCATTCTCTGGAAACACCATATATTTT. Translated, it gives CASSQAFSGNTIYF.

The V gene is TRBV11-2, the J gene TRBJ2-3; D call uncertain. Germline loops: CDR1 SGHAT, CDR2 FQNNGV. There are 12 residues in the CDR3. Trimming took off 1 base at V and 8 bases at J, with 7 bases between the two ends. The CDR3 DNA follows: TGTGCCAGCAGCTTAGGGGCCGGTACGCAGTATTTT. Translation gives CASSLGAGTQYF.

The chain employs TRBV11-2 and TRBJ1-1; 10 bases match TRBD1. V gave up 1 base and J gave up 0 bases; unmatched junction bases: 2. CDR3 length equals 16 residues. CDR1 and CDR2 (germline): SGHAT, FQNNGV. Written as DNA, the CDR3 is TGTGCCAGCAGCTTAGGGACAGGGGGACTGAACACTGAAGCTTTCTTT. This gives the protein CASSLGTGGLNTEAFF.

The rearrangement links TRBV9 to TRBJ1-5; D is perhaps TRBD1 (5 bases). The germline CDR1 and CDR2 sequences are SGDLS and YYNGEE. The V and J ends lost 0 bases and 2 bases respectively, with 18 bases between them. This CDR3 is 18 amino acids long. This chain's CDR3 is CASSVVWGGWRGNQPQHF. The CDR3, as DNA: TGTGCCAGCAGCGTAGTTTGGGGGGGGTGGAGAGGCAATCAGCCCCAGCATTTT.

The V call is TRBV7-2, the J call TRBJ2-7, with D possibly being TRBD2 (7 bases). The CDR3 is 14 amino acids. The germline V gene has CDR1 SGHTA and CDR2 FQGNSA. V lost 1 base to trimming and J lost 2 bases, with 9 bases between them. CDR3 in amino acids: CASSLGGGPYEQYF. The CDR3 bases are TGTGCCAGCAGCTTAGGGGGGGGGCCCTACGAGCAGTACTTC.

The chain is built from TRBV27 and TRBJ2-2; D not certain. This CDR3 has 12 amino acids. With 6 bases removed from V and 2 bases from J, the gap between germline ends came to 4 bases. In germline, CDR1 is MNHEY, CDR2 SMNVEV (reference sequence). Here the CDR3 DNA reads TGTGCCAGCAGACACAACACCGGGGAGCTGTTTTTT. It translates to CASRHNTGELFF.

As DNA, the CDR3 is TGCGCCAGCTCTAGGAACAGGGACGCTGGAAACACCATATATTTT. Translating gives CASSRNRDAGNTIYF. The chain uses TRBV5-1 and TRBJ1-3; a weak D match, TRBD1 (6 bases). This CDR3 is built from 15 residues. Germline-derived CDR1 and CDR2 are SGHRS and YFSETQ. V lost 7 bases, J lost 2 bases, and 16 bases lay in between.

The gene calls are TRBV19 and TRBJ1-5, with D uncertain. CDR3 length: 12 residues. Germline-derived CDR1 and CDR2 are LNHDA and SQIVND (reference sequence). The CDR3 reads CSTREGNQPQHF. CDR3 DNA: TGTTCAACACGGGAGGGCAATCAGCCCCAGCATTTT.

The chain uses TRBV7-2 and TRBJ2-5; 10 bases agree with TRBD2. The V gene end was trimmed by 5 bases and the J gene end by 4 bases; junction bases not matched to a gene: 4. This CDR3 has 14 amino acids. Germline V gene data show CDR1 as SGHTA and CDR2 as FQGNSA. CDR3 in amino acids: CASSVLAGRETQYF. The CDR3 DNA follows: TGTGCCAGCAGCGTACTAGCGGGGAGAGAGACCCAGTACTTC.

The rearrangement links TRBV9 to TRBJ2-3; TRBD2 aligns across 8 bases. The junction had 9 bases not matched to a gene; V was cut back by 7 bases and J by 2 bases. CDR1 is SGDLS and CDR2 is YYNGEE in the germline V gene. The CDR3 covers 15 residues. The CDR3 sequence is CASGRVAGNTDTQYF. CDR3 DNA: TGTGCCAGCGGTCGGGTAGCGGGGAACACAGATACGCAGTATTTT.

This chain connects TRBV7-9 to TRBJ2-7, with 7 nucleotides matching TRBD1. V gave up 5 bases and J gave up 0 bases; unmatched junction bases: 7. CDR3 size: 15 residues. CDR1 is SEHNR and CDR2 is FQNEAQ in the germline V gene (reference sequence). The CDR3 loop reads CASSHRTGRSYEQYF. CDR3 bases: TGTGCCAGCAGCCACAGGACAGGCCGCTCCTACGAGCAGTACTTC.

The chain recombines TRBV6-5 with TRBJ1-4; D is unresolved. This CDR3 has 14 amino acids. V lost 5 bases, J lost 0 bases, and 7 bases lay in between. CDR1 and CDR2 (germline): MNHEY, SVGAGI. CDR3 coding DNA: TGTGCCAGCAGTCGGGGTGCAACTAATGAAAAACTGTTTTTT. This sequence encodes CASSRGATNEKLFF.

CDR3 in amino acids: CASSSSGLAGVQYF. The CDR3, as DNA: TGTGCCAGCAGCTCGTCGGGACTAGCGGGAGTGCAGTACTTC. V gene TRBV5-6 combines with J gene TRBJ2-7, with 14 bases that match TRBD2. The ends lost 3 bases at V and 9 bases at J; junction bases unmatched: 5. CDR1 and CDR2 from the germline V gene are SGHDT and YYEEEE. This CDR3 comprises 14 residues.

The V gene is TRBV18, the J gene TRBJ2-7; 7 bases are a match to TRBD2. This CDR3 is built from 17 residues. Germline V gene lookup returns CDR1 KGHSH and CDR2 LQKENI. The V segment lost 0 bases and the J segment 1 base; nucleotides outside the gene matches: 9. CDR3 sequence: CASSPPGISGESYEQYF. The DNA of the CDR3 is TGTGCCAGCTCACCACCGGGTATCAGCGGGGAGTCCTACGAGCAGTACTTC.

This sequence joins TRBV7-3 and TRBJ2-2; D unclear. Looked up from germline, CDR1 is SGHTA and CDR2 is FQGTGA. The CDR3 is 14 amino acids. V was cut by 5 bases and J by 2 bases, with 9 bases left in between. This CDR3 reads CASSLRSNTGELFF. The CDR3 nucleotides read TGTGCCAGCAGCCTACGCTCCAACACCGGGGAGCTGTTTTTT.

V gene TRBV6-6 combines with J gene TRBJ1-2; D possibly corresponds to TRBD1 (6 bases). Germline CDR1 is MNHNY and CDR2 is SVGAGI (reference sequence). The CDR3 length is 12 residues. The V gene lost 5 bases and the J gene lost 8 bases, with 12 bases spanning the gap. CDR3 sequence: CASSNTGSGYTF. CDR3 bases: TGTGCCAGCAGTAATACAGGGAGCGGCTACACCTTC.

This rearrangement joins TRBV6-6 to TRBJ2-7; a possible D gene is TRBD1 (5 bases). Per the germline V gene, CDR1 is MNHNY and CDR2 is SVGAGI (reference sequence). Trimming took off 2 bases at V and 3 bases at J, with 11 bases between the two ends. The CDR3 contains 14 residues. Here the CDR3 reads CASSYGGRDYEQYF. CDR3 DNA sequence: TGTGCCAGCAGTTACGGCGGCAGGGACTACGAGCAGTACTTC.

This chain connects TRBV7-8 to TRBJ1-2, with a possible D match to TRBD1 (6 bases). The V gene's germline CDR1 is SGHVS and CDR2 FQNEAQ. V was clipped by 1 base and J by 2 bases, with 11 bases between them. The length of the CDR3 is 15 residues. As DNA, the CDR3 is TGTGCCAGCAGCTTAGGGACAGCTAACAACTATGGCTACACCTTC. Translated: CASSLGTANNYGYTF. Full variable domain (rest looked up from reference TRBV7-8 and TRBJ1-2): GAGVSQSPRYKVAKRGQDVALRCDPISGHVSLFWYQQALGQGPEFLTYFQNEAQLDKSGLPSDRFFAERPEGSVSTLKIQRTQQEDSAVYLCASSLGTANNYGYTFGSGTRLTVV.

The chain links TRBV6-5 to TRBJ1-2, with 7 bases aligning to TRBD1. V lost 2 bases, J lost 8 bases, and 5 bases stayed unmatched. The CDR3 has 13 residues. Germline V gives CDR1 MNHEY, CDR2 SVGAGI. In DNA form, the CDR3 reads TGTGCCAGCAGTTACGACAGGGTCGGCGGCTACACCTTC. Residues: CASSYDRVGGYTF.

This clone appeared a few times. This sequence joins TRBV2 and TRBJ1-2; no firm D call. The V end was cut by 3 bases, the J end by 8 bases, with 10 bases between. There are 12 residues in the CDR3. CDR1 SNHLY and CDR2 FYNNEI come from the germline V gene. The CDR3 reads CASSDSVWGYTF. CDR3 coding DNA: TGTGCCAGCAGTGACAGTGTCTGGGGCTACACCTTC.

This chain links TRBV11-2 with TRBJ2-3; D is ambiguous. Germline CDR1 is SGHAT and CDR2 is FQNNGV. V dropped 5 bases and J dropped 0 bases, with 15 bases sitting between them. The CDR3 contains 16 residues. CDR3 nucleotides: TGTGCCAGCAGCATGGAAGGTAGCACTAGCACAGATACGCAGTATTTT. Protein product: CASSMEGSTSTDTQYF. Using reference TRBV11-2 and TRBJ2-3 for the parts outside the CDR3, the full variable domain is EAGVAQSPRYKIIEKRQSVAFWCNPISGHATLYWYQQILGQGPKLLIQFQNNGVVDDSQLPKDRFSAERLKGVDSTLKIQPAKLEDSAVYLCASSMEGSTSTDTQYFGPGTRLTVL.

The CDR3 DNA is TGTGCCAGCAGTGCAGAGACAGTTTATAATTCACCCCTCCACTTT. This translates into CASSAETVYNSPLHF. This rearrangement joins TRBV2 to TRBJ1-6, with D possibly being TRBD1 (5 bases). Per germline, CDR1 SNHLY and CDR2 FYNNEI. V was shortened by 4 bases and J by 4 bases, with 11 bases between the two germline ends. This CDR3 spans 15 amino acids.

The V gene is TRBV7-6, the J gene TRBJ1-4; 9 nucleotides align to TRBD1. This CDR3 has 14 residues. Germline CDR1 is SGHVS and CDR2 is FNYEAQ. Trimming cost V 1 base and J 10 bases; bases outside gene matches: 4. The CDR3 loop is CASSLGDRGGKLFF. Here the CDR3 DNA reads TGTGCCAGCAGCTTAGGAGACAGGGGGGGAAAACTGTTTTTT.